These 28 T cell receptor beta chains came from one sample sequenced in a study of shared T cell receptors in the human thymus. Assay: immunoSEQ multiplex PCR; the TCRdb copy retains only in-frame clones and omits some. Of some 660,000 clones in the sample, about 89% were seen once. This sample was also put to use in a study of human thymus T cells.

The material sequenced was thymocytes. The receptors come from a boy under three years old with a congenital heart defect.

This clone was detected once. The CDR3 nucleotides read TGTGCCAGCAGCCATCAGGGGATGAACACTGAAGCTTTCTTT. It translates to CASSHQGMNTEAFF. The V gene is TRBV5-4, the J gene TRBJ1-1; TRBD1 is a possible D gene (6 bases). The V and J ends lost 4 bases and 0 bases respectively, with 10 bases between them. CDR1 and CDR2 from the germline V gene are SGHNT and YYREEE (reference sequence). The CDR3 length is 14 residues.

The chain recombines TRBV5-8 with TRBJ1-5, with 8 bases fitting TRBD1. V trimming: 2 bases; J trimming: 0 bases; junction bases outside the gene matches: 10. The CDR3 is 18 residues long. Per the germline V gene, CDR1 is SGHTS and CDR2 is YDEGEE. Here the CDR3 DNA reads TGTGCCAGCAGCTTTAGGGACAGGAGGGGGTCTAGCAATCAGCCCCAGCATTTT. Translated: CASSFRDRRGSSNQPQHF. Full variable domain (outside the CDR3, taken from reference TRBV5-8 and TRBJ1-5): EAGVTQSPTHLIKTRGQQATLRCSPISGHTSVYWYQQALGLGLQFLLWYDEGEERNRGNFPPRFSGRQFPNYSSELNVNALELEDSALYLCASSFRDRRGSSNQPQHFGDGTRLSIL.

V usage is TRBV28 and J usage is TRBJ2-4, with D possibly being TRBD1 (5 bases). Germline values: CDR1 MDHEN, CDR2 SYDVKM. The ends were cut back, 6 bases at V and 0 bases at J, with 15 bases in the middle. The length of the CDR3 is 16 residues. CDR3 sequence: CASRNDDRIAKNIQYF. The CDR3 DNA reads as TGTGCCAGCAGGAATGACGACAGAATAGCCAAAAACATTCAGTACTTC.

The gene calls are TRBV4-1 and TRBJ2-7, with 13 bases fitting TRBD2. The ends lost 0 bases at V and 3 bases at J; junction bases unmatched: 8. Germline-derived CDR1 and CDR2 are MGHRA and YSYEKL. This CDR3 comprises 18 residues. CDR3 in DNA: TGCGCCAGCAGCCAAGATCTAACAAGGACTAGCGGGAGCTACGAGCAGTACTTC. This codes for CASSQDLTRTSGSYEQYF.

This clone has only a few counts. DNA of the CDR3: TGCGCCAGCAGCCGTAGACTAGAGGTGAACGAGCAGTACTTC. Translated, it gives CASSRRLEVNEQYF. The V gene is TRBV4-3, the J gene TRBJ2-7, with D perhaps matching TRBD2 (6 bases). Germline V gene data show CDR1 as LGHNA and CDR2 as YSLEER. V lost 4 bases to trimming and J lost 5 bases, with 15 bases between them. This CDR3 has 14 amino acids.

The chain couples TRBV5-8 to TRBJ1-5; maybe TRBD1 (5 bases). Trimming removed 0 bases from V and 6 bases from J, with 10 bases in between. The CDR3 is 14 residues long. The germline gives CDR1 SGHTS, CDR2 YDEGEE. CDR3 nucleotides: TGTGCCAGCAGCTTGGGACCAGGGTTTCAGCCCCAGCATTTT. Translated: CASSLGPGFQPQHF. Looking up the rest from reference TRBV5-8 and TRBJ1-5 gives the full variable domain: EAGVTQSPTHLIKTRGQQATLRCSPISGHTSVYWYQQALGLGLQFLLWYDEGEERNRGNFPPRFSGRQFPNYSSELNVNALELEDSALYLCASSLGPGFQPQHFGDGTRLSIL.

V usage is TRBV27 and J usage is TRBJ1-1, with D possibly TRBD1 on 5 matching bases. The germline gives CDR1 MNHEY, CDR2 SMNVEV (reference sequence). The V and J ends lost 10 bases and 1 base respectively, with 16 bases between them. The CDR3 covers 14 residues. The CDR3 coding sequence is TGTGCCACCAGACTACAGGATCCGAACACTGAAGCTTTCTTT. It codes for CATRLQDPNTEAFF.

The CDR3 bases are TGTGCCAGCAGCCAAGACAGGGGGCTGGGGAACACTGAAGCTTTCTTT. Amino acids: CASSQDRGLGNTEAFF. V usage is TRBV14 and J usage is TRBJ1-1; TRBD1 agrees at 8 bases. Per the germline V gene, CDR1 is SGHDN and CDR2 is FVKESK. CDR3 length: 16 amino acids. V lost 0 bases, J lost 1 base, and 4 bases stayed unmatched.

This clone was detected only once. The CDR3 DNA sequence: TGTGCCAGCAGCCCTCGGGGAAGTCACCCTGAAGCTTTCTTT. Protein product: CASSPRGSHPEAFF. The chain recombines TRBV7-9 with TRBJ1-1; D gene ambiguous. V lost 5 bases to trimming and J lost 6 bases, with 16 bases between them. In germline, CDR1 is SEHNR, CDR2 FQNEAQ (reference sequence). The CDR3 is 14 amino acids.

The chain combines TRBV4-2 with TRBJ2-7; 9 bases agree with TRBD1. The CDR3 totals 16 residues. J lost 0 bases, V lost 3 bases, and 6 bases had no gene match. Germline loops: CDR1 LGHNA, CDR2 YNFKEQ. The CDR3 DNA reads TGTGCCAGCAGCCAGGACAGGGGCCACAACTCCTACGAGCAGTACTTC. Protein sequence: CASSQDRGHNSYEQYF.

This chain's CDR3 is CASRDRSSGETQYF. CDR3 nucleotides: TGTGCCAGCAGGGACAGGTCGTCCGGAGAGACCCAGTACTTC. This chain uses TRBV28 with TRBJ2-5; TRBD1 aligns across 7 bases. V lost 6 bases to trimming and J lost 4 bases; unmatched junction nucleotides: 8. This CDR3 has 14 amino acids. Germline loops: CDR1 MDHEN, CDR2 SYDVKM.

This chain joins TRBV5-4 and TRBJ2-6; 7 bases agree with TRBD1. This CDR3 region has 20 residues. Germline loops: CDR1 SGHNT, CDR2 YYREEE (reference sequence). The junction had 16 bases not matched to a gene; V was cut back by 4 bases and J by 0 bases. CDR3 DNA sequence: TGTGCCAGCAGCCCCTGGGAAGGGGGCGGCTTTAGCTCTGGGGCCAACGTCCTGACTTTC. This codes for CASSPWEGGGFSSGANVLTF.

This clone was observed once. The V call is TRBV27, the J call TRBJ2-2, with 11 bases fitting TRBD1. The CDR3 extends over 17 amino acids. Trimming removed 4 bases from V and 2 bases from J; junction bases left unmatched: 6. Germline CDR1 MNHEY, CDR2 SMNVEV (reference sequence). The CDR3 loop is CASSSGWTGGNTGELFF. CDR3 sequence (DNA): TGTGCCAGCAGTTCGGGCTGGACAGGGGGCAACACCGGGGAGCTGTTTTTT.

The rearrangement joins TRBV4-1 to TRBJ2-3, with 9 bases that match TRBD2. Germline CDR1 is MGHRA and CDR2 is YSYEKL. The CDR3 consists of 18 residues. Trimming at V came to 0 bases and at J to 2 bases, leaving 9 bases not matched to a gene. The CDR3 region is CASSQDRPSGIHTDTQYF. The CDR3, as DNA: TGCGCCAGCAGCCAAGATCGGCCTAGCGGGATCCACACAGATACGCAGTATTTT.

This chain joins TRBV2 and TRBJ2-1, with 8 nucleotides matching TRBD1. This CDR3 spans 14 amino acids. Trimming removed 6 bases from V and 5 bases from J; junction bases left unmatched: 6. CDR1 is SNHLY, CDR2 FYNNEI, per germline. The CDR3 sequence: CASRRDRGDNEQFF. The CDR3 region has the DNA TGTGCCAGCAGGAGAGACAGGGGAGACAATGAGCAGTTCTTC.

CDR3 in amino acids: CASSQDRGGGDQETQYF. For the CDR3, the DNA is TGCGCCAGCAGCCAAGATCGCGGCGGGGGGGACCAAGAGACCCAGTACTTC. The genes are TRBV4-1 and TRBJ2-5, with 9 positions matching TRBD2. Per germline, CDR1 MGHRA and CDR2 YSYEKL. V dropped 0 bases and J dropped 0; count of bases not matched to a gene: 5. The CDR3 is made up of 17 amino acids.

The chain is built from TRBV28 and TRBJ2-2; 9 bases fit TRBD2. The CDR3 extends over 18 amino acids. With V trimmed by 8 bases and J by 7 bases, 20 bases remained unmatched. Germline V gives CDR1 MDHEN, CDR2 SYDVKM. Here the CDR3 reads CASRIQPLPAGGIGELFF. The CDR3 DNA is TGTGCCAGCCGCATCCAACCCCTTCCAGCGGGAGGAATCGGGGAGCTGTTTTTT. The full variable domain, with the rest looked up from reference TRBV28 and TRBJ2-2, is DVKVTQSSRYLVKRTGEKVFLECVQDMDHENMFWYRQDPGLGLRLIYFSYDVKMKEKGDIPEGYSVSREKKERFSLILESASTNQTSMYLCASRIQPLPAGGIGELFFGEGSRLTVL.

This chain uses TRBV7-7 with TRBJ2-5, with D perhaps TRBD1 (6 bases). The V gene's germline CDR1 is SSHAT and CDR2 FNYEAQ (reference sequence). With 2 bases removed from V and 2 bases from J, the gap between germline ends came to 12 bases. There are 15 residues in the CDR3. The CDR3 region is CASSLLSGEQETQYF. CDR3 DNA: TGTGCCAGCAGCTTATTGTCAGGGGAACAAGAGACCCAGTACTTC.

For this clone: At one boundary the junction diverges from the germline segment, which might be a read error. V and J are TRBV30 and TRBJ1-2; 8 bases fit TRBD1. The CDR3 runs to 15 residues. CDR1 and CDR2 from the germline V gene are GTSNPN and SVGIG (reference sequence). The DNA of the CDR3 is TGTGCCCGGAGTGGCGGACAGGGAGACGACTATGGCTACACCTTC. Its translation: CARSGGQGDDYGYTF.

The J gene is TRBJ2-7, the V gene TRBV11-2; a possible D gene is TRBD2 (6 bases). CDR3 size: 11 residues. CDR1 SGHAT and CDR2 FQNNGV come from the germline V gene. V was shortened by 3 bases and J by 9 bases, with 9 bases between the two germline ends. CDR3 residues: CASSFMGGQYF. In nucleotides, the CDR3 is TGTGCCAGCAGCTTCATGGGGGGGCAGTACTTC. Based on the CDR3 plus reference TRBV11-2 and TRBJ2-7, the full variable domain is EAGVAQSPRYKIIEKRQSVAFWCNPISGHATLYWYQQILGQGPKLLIQFQNNGVVDDSQLPKDRFSAERLKGVDSTLKIQPAKLEDSAVYLCASSFMGGQYFGPGTRLTVT.

This clone is a singleton in its sample. The chain uses TRBV5-1 and TRBJ1-4; 7 positions match TRBD1. The germline CDR1 and CDR2 sequences are SGHRS and YFSETQ. The V gene end was trimmed by 0 bases and the J gene end by 0 bases; junction bases not matched to a gene: 8. This CDR3 has 18 residues. The CDR3 spells CASSLEAGGFATNEKLFF. The DNA for the CDR3 is TGCGCCAGCAGCTTGGAGGCAGGGGGGTTTGCAACTAATGAAAAACTGTTTTTT.

The chain couples TRBV7-6 to TRBJ2-7, with 9 bases that match TRBD2. V trimming: 4 bases; J trimming: 3 bases; junction bases outside the gene matches: 13. CDR3 length: 17 amino acids. Germline V gives CDR1 SGHVS, CDR2 FNYEAQ. The CDR3 DNA sequence: TGTGCCAGCAGCTCAAGGGGGCGGCGGGAGGGGGACTACGAGCAGTACTTC. Protein: CASSSRGRREGDYEQYF.

The chain is built from TRBV27 and TRBJ1-5; D may be TRBD1 (6 bases). CDR1 is MNHEY, CDR2 SMNVEV, per germline (reference sequence). The CDR3 covers 15 residues. V lost 5 bases to trimming and J lost 6 bases, with 17 bases between them. The CDR3 sequence: CASSPRGGAGQPQHF. CDR3 coding DNA: TGTGCCAGCAGTCCCCGCGGGGGCGCGGGTCAGCCCCAGCATTTT.

The chain employs TRBV9 and TRBJ1-5; the D gene is possibly TRBD1 (5 bases). The CDR3 extends over 17 amino acids. The V end lost 0 bases, the J end lost 7 bases, and 20 bases lay between the germline ends. Germline V lookup: CDR1 SGDLS, CDR2 YYNGEE. This chain's CDR3 is CASSVDRFWGGGQPQHF. Written as DNA, the CDR3 is TGTGCCAGCAGCGTAGATCGGTTTTGGGGGGGAGGACAGCCCCAGCATTTT.

This rearrangement joins TRBV28 to TRBJ1-1, with TRBD1 matching 11 bases. This CDR3 spans 16 amino acids. The germline V gene encodes CDR1 MDHEN and CDR2 SYDVKM. J lost 3 bases, V lost 5 bases, and 8 bases had no gene match. This CDR3 reads CASSLPGTGGDTEAFF. In nucleotides, the CDR3 is TGTGCCAGCAGTCTACCCGGGACAGGGGGTGACACTGAAGCTTTCTTT.

This sequence joins TRBV27 and TRBJ1-5, with 9 positions matching TRBD1. After removal of 7 bases from V and 7 bases from J, the junction contained 11 bases not matched to a gene. This CDR3 is 15 amino acids long. Germline V CDR1 and CDR2: MNHEY, SMNVEV (reference sequence). CDR3 in amino acids: CASKLGQGNGQPQHF. The CDR3 DNA reads TGTGCCAGCAAACTGGGACAGGGTAACGGACAGCCCCAGCATTTT.

The chain uses TRBV7-2 and TRBJ2-7; possible D gene TRBD2, 6 bases. Trimming cost V 5 bases and J 3 bases, with 11 bases left between them. CDR1 is SGHTA and CDR2 is FQGNSA in the germline V gene. The CDR3 loop spans 13 amino acids. The CDR3 coding sequence is TGTGCCAGCAGCCCTAGCGACCACTACGAGCAGTACTTC. Translated, it gives CASSPSDHYEQYF.

The V gene is TRBV6-1, the J gene TRBJ2-7; possible D gene TRBD2, 6 bases. Germline V gives CDR1 MNHNS, CDR2 SASEGT. CDR3 size: 14 residues. The germline V and J ends were trimmed by 6 bases and 2 bases, with 14 bases remaining between them. In DNA form, the CDR3 reads TGTGCCAGCAGAAATACCGGGACTGCCTACGAGCAGTACTTC. Protein product: CASRNTGTAYEQYF.